Sequencing of this T cell receptor beta chain was carried out in a study of human T cells and chemical hapten exposure. Regarding the study as a whole: Counts of TCRs expanded at PT1 correlated positively with patch test score.

Described time point: patch test 3, about 24 weeks after DPC sensitization. Noted treatment: therapeutic diphenylcyclopropenone sensitization with weekly scalp DPC. TCRdb independently ran MiXCR on the RACE reads; one entry per CDR3 protein. Of approximately 110,000 distinct CDR3 sequences in the sample, around 35% were seen once. This clonotype appeared a few times. Its matching antigen is unknown. The germline V gene encodes CDR1 DFQATT and CDR2 SNEGSKA (reference sequence). The CDR3 sequence is 14 residues long. Trimming stripped 6 bases from V and 5 bases from J, with 19 bases between. The input for sequencing was whole blood, taken in connection with sensitization to the hapten diphenylcyclopropenone (DPC). The chain couples TRBV20-1 to TRBJ2-5; TRBD1 or TRBD2 may be the D gene (5 bases each). This clonotype was obtained from a man between 35 and 55 years old with alopecia areata. Some clones in this sample may be carry-over from other donors' samples. The CDR3 sequence is CSAKGRINLETQYF. The CDR3 nucleotides are TGCAGTGCCAAGGGACGGATTAACTTGGAGACCCAGTACTTC.